Following are 19 T cell receptor beta chains from one sample sequenced in a study of shared clonotypes between healthy human individuals. It was CD45RO-negative cells, positively selected for CCR7, that made up naive CD8 cells, with terminally differentiated effector memory CD45RA+ cells excluded. Assay used: immunoSEQ multiplex PCR; TCRdb lists only in-frame clones, some missing. The table has about 2 million clones, about 95% seen once. Sequenced: naive CD8+ T cells sorted from blood. The receptors were sampled from a man younger than 30 in good health.

The rearrangement uses TRBV7-9 and TRBJ2-6; 8 bases align to TRBD2. CDR3 length: 19 amino acids. The V gene end was trimmed by 6 bases and the J gene end by 0 bases; junction bases not matched to a gene: 13. Per germline, CDR1 SEHNR and CDR2 FQNEAQ (reference sequence). The CDR3 nucleotides read TGTGCCAGCAGTTACCCACTAGCGGAACTTAGCTCTGGGGCCAACGTCCTGACTTTC. Its protein product is CASSYPLAELSSGANVLTF.

In DNA form, the CDR3 reads TGTGCCAGCAGCTTACCGGACGATGGGGGGCACACTGAAGCTTTCTTT. It encodes CASSLPDDGGHTEAFF. V and J are TRBV7-8 and TRBJ1-1; D may be TRBD1 (6 bases). Germline V gene sequence: CDR1 SGHVS, CDR2 FQNEAQ. There are 16 residues in the CDR3. Trimming removed 2 bases from V and 3 bases from J, with 16 bases in between. Filled out from reference TRBV7-8 and TRBJ1-1, the complete variable domain reads GAGVSQSPRYKVAKRGQDVALRCDPISGHVSLFWYQQALGQGPEFLTYFQNEAQLDKSGLPSDRFFAERPEGSVSTLKIQRTQQEDSAVYLCASSLPDDGGHTEAFFGQGTRLTVV.

V gene TRBV27 combines with J gene TRBJ2-7; D gene ambiguous. The ends were cut back, 3 bases at V and 3 bases at J, with 12 bases in the middle. CDR1 and CDR2 (germline): MNHEY, SMNVEV (reference sequence). CDR3 size: 14 residues. CDR3 coding DNA: TGTGCCAGCAGTTTTAAGTACAGAATCTACGAGCAGTACTTC. Its protein is CASSFKYRIYEQYF.

Points on this clone: The sample carries other DNA sequences with the same CDR3. This chain connects TRBV2 to TRBJ1-1; 7 bases fit TRBD1. Germline CDR1 and CDR2: SNHLY and FYNNEI. The V and J ends lost 0 bases and 2 bases, in that order; junction bases with no gene match: 0. The CDR3 spans 14 residues. Here the CDR3 reads CASSEAGGNTEAFF. In DNA, the CDR3 is TGTGCCAGCAGTGAAGCAGGGGGCAACACTGAAGCTTTCTTT.

The CDR3 sequence is CASSSGASGRATETQYF. The CDR3 nucleotides read TGTGCCAGCAGTTCCGGGGCTAGCGGGAGGGCGACAGAGACCCAGTACTTC. This sequence joins TRBV27 and TRBJ2-5; 12 bases map to TRBD2. The CDR3 runs to 17 residues. Germline CDR1 and CDR2: MNHEY and SMNVEV (reference sequence). The V segment lost 4 bases and the J segment 4 bases; nucleotides outside the gene matches: 10.

With respect to this clone: The same CDR3 also results from other DNA sequences found in this sample. The chain links TRBV6-1 to TRBJ1-2, with D uncertain. The CDR3 totals 12 residues. Trimming pared 2 bases from V and 5 bases from J, leaving 6 bases between. Per germline, CDR1 MNHNS and CDR2 SASEGT. The CDR3 loop is CASSENSYGYTF. Written as DNA, the CDR3 is TGTGCCAGCAGTGAAAACAGTTATGGCTACACCTTC.

The chain uses TRBV5-4 and TRBJ2-7; maybe TRBD2 (5 bases). CDR3 size: 16 residues. Germline V CDR1 and CDR2: SGHNT, YYREEE (reference sequence). The ends were cut back, 4 bases at V and 0 bases at J, with 17 bases in the middle. The CDR3 loop is CASSPLGADHSYEQYF. Here the CDR3 DNA reads TGTGCCAGCAGCCCTTTGGGAGCGGACCACTCCTACGAGCAGTACTTC.

V is TRBV27 and J is TRBJ2-7; no definite D call. The ends were cut back, 4 bases at V and 2 bases at J, with 9 bases in the middle. The germline V gene has CDR1 MNHEY and CDR2 SMNVEV (reference sequence). This CDR3 is built from 13 residues. The CDR3 DNA sequence: TGTGCCAGCAGTTCCCGTATAACCTACGAGCAGTACTTC. It encodes CASSSRITYEQYF.

V gene TRBV7-9 combines with J gene TRBJ2-2, with 8 bases that match TRBD1. V was clipped by 5 bases and J by 0 bases; unmatched bases: 11. Germline V gene data show CDR1 as SEHNR and CDR2 as FQNEAQ (reference sequence). The CDR3 covers 18 residues. CDR3 region: CASSRTGTGSPNTGELFF. Here the CDR3 DNA reads TGTGCCAGCAGCCGGACAGGGACTGGGTCCCCGAACACCGGGGAGCTGTTTTTT. Filled out from reference TRBV7-9 and TRBJ2-2, the complete variable domain reads DTGVSQNPRHKITKRGQNVTFRCDPISEHNRLYWYRQTLGQGPEFLTYFQNEAQLEKSRLLSDRFSAERPKGSFSTLEIQRTEQGDSAMYLCASSRTGTGSPNTGELFFGEGSRLTVL.

The sample holds a few counts of this clone. CDR3 region: CASSPGQNYGYTF. Written as DNA, the CDR3 is TGTGCCAGCAGCCCGGGACAGAACTATGGCTACACCTTC. The chain carries TRBV6-6 and TRBJ1-2; TRBD1 aligns across 7 bases. With 6 bases clipped from V and 2 bases from J, the junction kept 3 bases outside the gene matches. The germline gives CDR1 MNHNY, CDR2 SVGAGI (reference sequence). This CDR3 contains 13 residues.

This chain links TRBV9 with TRBJ2-3; TRBD2 matches 8 bases. The CDR3 spans 15 residues. The germline CDR1 and CDR2 sequences are SGDLS and YYNGEE. Trimming at V came to 4 bases and at J to 3 bases, leaving 7 bases not matched to a gene. This CDR3 is CASSMSGRDTDTQYF. CDR3 nucleotides: TGTGCCAGCAGCATGAGCGGGAGAGATACAGATACGCAGTATTTT.

The genes are TRBV2 and TRBJ2-7; 10 nucleotides match TRBD2. Per germline, CDR1 SNHLY and CDR2 FYNNEI. V was clipped by 4 bases and J by 5 bases; unmatched bases: 5. CDR3 size: 14 residues. This CDR3 reads CASSALAGSDEQYF. The DNA for the CDR3 is TGTGCCAGCAGTGCACTAGCGGGAAGCGACGAGCAGTACTTC.

This sequence joins TRBV6-1 and TRBJ2-7; TRBD2 agrees at 9 bases. CDR1 and CDR2 from the germline V gene are MNHNS and SASEGT. Losses at the gene ends were 0 bases for V and 6 bases for J; bases not matched to a gene: 6. The CDR3 runs to 15 residues. CDR3 in amino acids: CASSEALAGGLEQYF. In DNA form, the CDR3 reads TGTGCCAGCAGTGAAGCGCTTGCGGGGGGGCTCGAGCAGTACTTC.

The chain has TRBV6-1 and TRBJ2-1; TRBD2 matches at 9 bases. J was trimmed by 7 bases and V by 7 bases; bases with no gene match: 8. The CDR3 contains 14 residues. Germline CDR1 is MNHNS and CDR2 is SASEGT. CDR3 region: CASNLLREGNEQFF. CDR3 nucleotide sequence: TGTGCCAGCAATCTCTTGCGGGAGGGGAATGAGCAGTTCTTC.

Notes on this clone: This specimen includes other DNA sequences encoding the same CDR3. This chain joins TRBV5-4 and TRBJ2-7; D is uncertain. V lost 2 bases and J 3 bases, leaving 6 bases between the germline ends. The CDR3 is 12 amino acids. The germline gives CDR1 SGHNT, CDR2 YYREEE (reference sequence). Written as DNA, the CDR3 is TGTGCCAGCAGCTTCTCGAGCTACGAGCAGTACTTC. Its protein product is CASSFSSYEQYF.

This chain joins TRBV27 and TRBJ2-3; 12 bases fit TRBD1. CDR1 and CDR2 from the germline V gene are MNHEY and SMNVEV (reference sequence). V trimming: 0 bases; J trimming: 3 bases; junction bases outside the gene matches: 7. The CDR3 runs to 18 residues. This CDR3 is CASSLSGGQGAPTDTQYF. The CDR3 DNA reads TGTGCCAGCAGTTTATCGGGGGGACAGGGGGCGCCGACAGATACGCAGTATTTT.

As concerns this clone: The junction shows a germline mismatch at one end, possibly a read error. The chain has TRBV7-7 and TRBJ2-5; TRBD1 is a possible D gene (5 bases). This CDR3 is 14 amino acids long. In germline, CDR1 is SSHAT, CDR2 FNYEAQ (reference sequence). The CDR3 sequence: CASSRRESGETQYF. As DNA, the CDR3 is TGTGCTAGCAGTCGCAGGGAAAGTGGAGAGACCCAGTACTTC.

In DNA form, the CDR3 reads TGTGCCAGCAGCGCGGGACAGGGTTTGGGGTACAATGAGCAGTTCTTC. Translating it yields CASSAGQGLGYNEQFF. The V and J genes are TRBV11-3 and TRBJ2-1, with TRBD1 identical over 9 bases. Trimming at V came to 5 bases and at J to 4 bases, leaving 9 bases not matched to a gene. The V gene's germline CDR1 is SGHNT and CDR2 YENEEA. CDR3 size: 16 residues. Looking up the rest from reference TRBV11-3 and TRBJ2-1 gives the full variable domain: EAGVVQSPRYKIIEKKQPVAFWCNPISGHNTLYWYLQNLGQGPELLIRYENEEAVDDSQLPKDRFSAERLKGVDSTLKIQPAELGDSAVYLCASSAGQGLGYNEQFFGPGTRLTVL.

The genes are TRBV28 and TRBJ1-1; D gene unclear. The length of the CDR3 is 12 residues. Germline V CDR1 and CDR2: MDHEN, SYDVKM. V was clipped by 8 bases and J by 5 bases, with 12 bases between them. In nucleotides, the CDR3 is TGTGCCAGCCGGTGGTGGGGAACTGAAGCTTTCTTT. Its translation is CASRWWGTEAFF.